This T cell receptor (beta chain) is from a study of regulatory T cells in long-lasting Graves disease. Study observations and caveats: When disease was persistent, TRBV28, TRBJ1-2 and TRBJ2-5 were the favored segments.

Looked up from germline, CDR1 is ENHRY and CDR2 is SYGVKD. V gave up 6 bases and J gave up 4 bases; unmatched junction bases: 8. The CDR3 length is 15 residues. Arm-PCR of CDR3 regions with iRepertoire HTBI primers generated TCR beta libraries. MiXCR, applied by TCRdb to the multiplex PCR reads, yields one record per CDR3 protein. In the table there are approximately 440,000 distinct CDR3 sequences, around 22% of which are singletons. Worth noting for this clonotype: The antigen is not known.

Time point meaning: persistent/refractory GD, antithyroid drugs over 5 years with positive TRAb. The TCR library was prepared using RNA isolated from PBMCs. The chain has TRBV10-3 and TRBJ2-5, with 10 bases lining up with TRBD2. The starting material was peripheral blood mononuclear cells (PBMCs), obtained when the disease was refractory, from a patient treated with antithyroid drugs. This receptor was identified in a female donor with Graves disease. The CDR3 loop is CAIRRGLAIGETQYF. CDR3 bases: TGTGCCATCAGGCGGGGACTAGCGATCGGAGAGACCCAGTACTTC.